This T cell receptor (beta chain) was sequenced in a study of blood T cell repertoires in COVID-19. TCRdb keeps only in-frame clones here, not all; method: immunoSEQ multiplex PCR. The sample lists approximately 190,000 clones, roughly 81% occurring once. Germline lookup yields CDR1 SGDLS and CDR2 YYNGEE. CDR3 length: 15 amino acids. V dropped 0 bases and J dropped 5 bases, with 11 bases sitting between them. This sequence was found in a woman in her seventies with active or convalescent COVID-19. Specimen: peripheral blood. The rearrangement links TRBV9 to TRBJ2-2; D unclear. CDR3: CASSVGRSRTGELFF. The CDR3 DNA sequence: TGTGCCAGCAGCGTAGGAAGGAGTAGGACCGGGGAGCTGTTTTTT.